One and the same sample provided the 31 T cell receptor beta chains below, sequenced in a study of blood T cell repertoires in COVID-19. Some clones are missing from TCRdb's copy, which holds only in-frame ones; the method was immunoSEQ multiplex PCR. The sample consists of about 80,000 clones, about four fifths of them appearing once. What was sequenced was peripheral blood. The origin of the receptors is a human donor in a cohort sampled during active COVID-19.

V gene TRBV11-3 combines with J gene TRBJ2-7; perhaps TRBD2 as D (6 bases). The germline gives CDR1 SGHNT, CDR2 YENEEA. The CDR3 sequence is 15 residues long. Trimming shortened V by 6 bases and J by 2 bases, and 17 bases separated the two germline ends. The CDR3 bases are TGTGCCAGCAGTTCTATAGCGGAGTGGGCCTACGAGCAGTACTTC. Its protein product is CASSSIAEWAYEQYF.

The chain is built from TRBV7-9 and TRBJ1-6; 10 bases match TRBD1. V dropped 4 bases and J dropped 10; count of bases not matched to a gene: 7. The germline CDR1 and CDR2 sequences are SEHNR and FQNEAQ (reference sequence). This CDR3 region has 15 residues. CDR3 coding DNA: TGTGCCAGCAGCTCCGGGACAGGGGATAGATCACCCCTCCACTTT. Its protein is CASSSGTGDRSPLHF.

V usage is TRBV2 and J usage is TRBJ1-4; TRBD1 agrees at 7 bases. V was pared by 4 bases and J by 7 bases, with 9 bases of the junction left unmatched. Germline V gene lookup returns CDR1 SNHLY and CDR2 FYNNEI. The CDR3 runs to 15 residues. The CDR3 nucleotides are TGTGCCAGCAGTGCAACAGGGGTGGTTGGTGAAAAACTGTTTTTT. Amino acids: CASSATGVVGEKLFF.

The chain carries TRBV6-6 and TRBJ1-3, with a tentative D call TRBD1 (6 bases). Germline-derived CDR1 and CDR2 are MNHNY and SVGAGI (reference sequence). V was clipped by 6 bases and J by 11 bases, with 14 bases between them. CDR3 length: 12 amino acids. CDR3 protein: CASRDTGLSIYF. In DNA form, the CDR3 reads TGTGCCAGCAGGGACACAGGGCTCTCCATATATTTT.

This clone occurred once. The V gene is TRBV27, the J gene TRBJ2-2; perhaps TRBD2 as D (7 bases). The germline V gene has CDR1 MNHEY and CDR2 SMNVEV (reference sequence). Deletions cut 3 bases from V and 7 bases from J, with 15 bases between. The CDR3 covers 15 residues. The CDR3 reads CASSFGGGAFGELFF. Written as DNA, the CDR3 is TGTGCCAGCAGTTTCGGAGGGGGGGCCTTCGGGGAGCTGTTTTTT.

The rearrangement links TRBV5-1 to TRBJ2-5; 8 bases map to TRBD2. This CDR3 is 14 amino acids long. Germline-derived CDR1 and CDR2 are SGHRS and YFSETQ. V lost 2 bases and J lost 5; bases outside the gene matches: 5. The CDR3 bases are TGCGCCAGCAGCTTCGGGGGGGGCGGTGAGACCCAGTACTTC. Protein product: CASSFGGGGETQYF.

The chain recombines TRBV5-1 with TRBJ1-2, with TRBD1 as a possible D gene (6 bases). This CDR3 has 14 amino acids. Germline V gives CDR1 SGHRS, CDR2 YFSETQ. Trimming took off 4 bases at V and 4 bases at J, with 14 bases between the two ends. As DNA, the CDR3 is TGCGCCAGCAGCCCGTCGGGGGGCGCCTATGGCTACACCTTC. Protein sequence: CASSPSGGAYGYTF.

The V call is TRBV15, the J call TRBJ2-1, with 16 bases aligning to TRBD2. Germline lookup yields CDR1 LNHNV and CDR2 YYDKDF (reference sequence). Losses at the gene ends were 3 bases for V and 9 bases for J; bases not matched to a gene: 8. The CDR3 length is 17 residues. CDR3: CATSSLPGLAGGSEQFF. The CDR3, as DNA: TGTGCCACCAGCAGCCTACCGGGACTAGCGGGAGGGAGTGAGCAGTTCTTC.

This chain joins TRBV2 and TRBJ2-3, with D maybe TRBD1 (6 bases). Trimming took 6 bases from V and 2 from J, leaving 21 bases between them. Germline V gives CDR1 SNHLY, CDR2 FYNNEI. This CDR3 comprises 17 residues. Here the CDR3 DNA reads TGTGCCAGCAGCGCCCCCCCAGGGGCGGCCGACACAGATACGCAGTATTTT. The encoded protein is CASSAPPGAADTDTQYF.

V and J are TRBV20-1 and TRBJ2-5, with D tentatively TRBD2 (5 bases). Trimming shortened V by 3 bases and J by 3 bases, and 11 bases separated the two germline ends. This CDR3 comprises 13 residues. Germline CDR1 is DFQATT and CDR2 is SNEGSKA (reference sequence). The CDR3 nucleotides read TGCAGTGCTAGTTGGACTCAAAAAGAGACCCAGTACTTC. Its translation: CSASWTQKETQYF.

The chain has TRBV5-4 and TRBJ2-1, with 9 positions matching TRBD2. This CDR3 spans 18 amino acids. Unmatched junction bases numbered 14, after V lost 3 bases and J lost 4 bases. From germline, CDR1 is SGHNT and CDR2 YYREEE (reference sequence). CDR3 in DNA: TGTGCCAGCAGCTGGGATCTTGGCGGCGGGAGGGAATACAATGAGCAGTTCTTC. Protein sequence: CASSWDLGGGREYNEQFF.

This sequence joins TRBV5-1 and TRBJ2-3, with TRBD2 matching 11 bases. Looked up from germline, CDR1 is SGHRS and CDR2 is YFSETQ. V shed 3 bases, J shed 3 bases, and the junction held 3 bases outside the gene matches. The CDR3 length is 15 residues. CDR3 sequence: CASSWTSGLTDTQYF. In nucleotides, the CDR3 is TGCGCCAGCAGCTGGACTAGCGGGTTGACAGATACGCAGTATTTT.

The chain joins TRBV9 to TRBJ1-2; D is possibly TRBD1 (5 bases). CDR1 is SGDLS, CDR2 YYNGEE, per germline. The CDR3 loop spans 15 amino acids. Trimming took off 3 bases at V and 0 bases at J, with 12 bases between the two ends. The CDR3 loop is CASSGLGGTNYGYTF. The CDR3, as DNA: TGTGCCAGCAGCGGCCTTGGGGGGACTAACTATGGCTACACCTTC.

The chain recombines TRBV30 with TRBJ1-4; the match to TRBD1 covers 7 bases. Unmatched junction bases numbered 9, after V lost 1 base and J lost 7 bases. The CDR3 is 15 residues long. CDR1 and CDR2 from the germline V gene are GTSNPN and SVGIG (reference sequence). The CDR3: CAWSDGQGVTEKLFF. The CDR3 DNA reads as TGTGCCTGGAGTGACGGGCAGGGGGTTACTGAAAAACTGTTTTTT.

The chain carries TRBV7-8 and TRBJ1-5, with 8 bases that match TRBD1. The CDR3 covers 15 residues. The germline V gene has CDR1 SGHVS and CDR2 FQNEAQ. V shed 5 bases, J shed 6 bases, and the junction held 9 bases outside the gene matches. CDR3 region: CASSPEDRVGQPQHF. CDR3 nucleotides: TGTGCCAGCAGCCCCGAGGACAGGGTCGGTCAGCCCCAGCATTTT.

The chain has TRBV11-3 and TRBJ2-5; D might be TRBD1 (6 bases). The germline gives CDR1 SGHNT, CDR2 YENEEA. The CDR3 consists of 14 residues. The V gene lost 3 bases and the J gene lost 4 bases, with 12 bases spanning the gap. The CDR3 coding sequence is TGTGCCAGCAGCTTGCAGGGGCAAGGAGAGACCCAGTACTTC. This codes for CASSLQGQGETQYF. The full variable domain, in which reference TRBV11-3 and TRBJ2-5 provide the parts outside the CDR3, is EAGVVQSPRYKIIEKKQPVAFWCNPISGHNTLYWYLQNLGQGPELLIRYENEEAVDDSQLPKDRFSAERLKGVDSTLKIQPAELGDSAVYLCASSLQGQGETQYFGPGTRLLVL.

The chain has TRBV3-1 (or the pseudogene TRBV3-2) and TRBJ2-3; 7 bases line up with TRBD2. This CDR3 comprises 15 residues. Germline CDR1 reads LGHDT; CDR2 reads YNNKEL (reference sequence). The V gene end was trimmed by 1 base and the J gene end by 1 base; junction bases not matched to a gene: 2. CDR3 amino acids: CASSQGSGGTDTQYF. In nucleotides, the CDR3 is TGTGCCAGCAGCCAAGGAAGCGGGGGCACAGATACGCAGTATTTT.

CDR3 sequence (DNA): TGCGCCAGCAGCTTGGGACGCGGGACAGGGTCGCTAGCGGGAGTCAGCGGGGAGCTGTTTTTT. Protein: CASSLGRGTGSLAGVSGELFF. The chain links TRBV5-1 to TRBJ2-2, with D perhaps matching TRBD2 (10 bases). V shed 0 bases and J shed 7 bases, with 31 bases lying between them. The germline gives CDR1 SGHRS, CDR2 YFSETQ. There are 21 residues in the CDR3.

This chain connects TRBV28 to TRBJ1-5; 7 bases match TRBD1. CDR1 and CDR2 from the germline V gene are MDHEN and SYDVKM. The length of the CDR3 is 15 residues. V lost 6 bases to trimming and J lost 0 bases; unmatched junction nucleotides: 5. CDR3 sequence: CASRRTGPSNQPQHF. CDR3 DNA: TGTGCCAGCAGACGGACAGGCCCTAGCAATCAGCCCCAGCATTTT.

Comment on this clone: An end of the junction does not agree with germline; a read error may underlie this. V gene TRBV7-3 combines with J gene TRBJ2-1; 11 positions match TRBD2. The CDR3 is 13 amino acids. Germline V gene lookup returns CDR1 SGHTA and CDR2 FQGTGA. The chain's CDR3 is CASSPNLAGGAVF. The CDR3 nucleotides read TGTGCCAGCAGCCCGAACCTAGCGGGGGGTGCGGTCTTC.

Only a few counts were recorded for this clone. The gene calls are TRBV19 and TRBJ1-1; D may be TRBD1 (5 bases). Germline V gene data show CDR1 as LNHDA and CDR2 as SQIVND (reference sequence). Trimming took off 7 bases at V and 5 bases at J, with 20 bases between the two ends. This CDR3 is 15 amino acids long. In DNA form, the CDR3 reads TGTGCCAGTACCTTCCACACAGTGGGGCAGACTGAAGCTTTCTTT. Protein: CASTFHTVGQTEAFF.

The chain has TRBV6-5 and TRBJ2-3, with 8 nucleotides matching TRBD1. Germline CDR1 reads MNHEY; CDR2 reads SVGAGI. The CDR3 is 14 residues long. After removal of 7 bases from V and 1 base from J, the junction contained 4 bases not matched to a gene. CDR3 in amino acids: CASNHRGGTDTQYF. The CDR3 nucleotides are TGTGCCAGCAACCACAGGGGGGGCACAGATACGCAGTATTTT.

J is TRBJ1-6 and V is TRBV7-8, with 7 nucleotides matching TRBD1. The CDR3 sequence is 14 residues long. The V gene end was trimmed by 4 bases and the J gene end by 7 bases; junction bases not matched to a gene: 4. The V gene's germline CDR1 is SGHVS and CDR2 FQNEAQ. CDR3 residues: CASSSTGNNSPLHF. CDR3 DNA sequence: TGTGCCAGCAGCTCGACAGGGAACAATTCACCCCTCCACTTT.

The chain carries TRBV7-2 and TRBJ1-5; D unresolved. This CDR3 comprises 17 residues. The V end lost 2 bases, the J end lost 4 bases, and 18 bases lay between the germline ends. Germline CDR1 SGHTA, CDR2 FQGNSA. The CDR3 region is CASSLSQVLLTNQPQHF. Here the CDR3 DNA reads TGTGCCAGCAGCTTAAGTCAGGTTCTCCTTACGAATCAGCCCCAGCATTTT. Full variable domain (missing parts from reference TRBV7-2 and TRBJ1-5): GAGVSQSPSNKVTEKGKDVELRCDPISGHTALYWYRQSLGQGLEFLIYFQGNSAPDKSGLPSDRFSAERTGGSVSTLTIQRTQQEDSAVYLCASSLSQVLLTNQPQHFGDGTRLSIL.

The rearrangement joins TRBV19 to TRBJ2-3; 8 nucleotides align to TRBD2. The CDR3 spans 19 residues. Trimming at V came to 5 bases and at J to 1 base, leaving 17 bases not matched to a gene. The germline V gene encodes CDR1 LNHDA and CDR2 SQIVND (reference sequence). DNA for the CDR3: TGTGCCAGTAGTGCCAGCCGGGGGGGGTCCCTGGGAGGCACAGATACGCAGTATTTT. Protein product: CASSASRGGSLGGTDTQYF.

The CDR3 DNA follows: TGTGCCATCAGTGAATGGGGACAGTCCCAAGAGACCCAGTACTTC. It specifies CAISEWGQSQETQYF. The chain employs TRBV10-3 and TRBJ2-5; 7 bases map to TRBD1. CDR3 length: 15 residues. Germline V gene sequence: CDR1 ENHRY, CDR2 SYGVKD. V trimming: 3 bases; J trimming: 1 base; junction bases outside the gene matches: 5.

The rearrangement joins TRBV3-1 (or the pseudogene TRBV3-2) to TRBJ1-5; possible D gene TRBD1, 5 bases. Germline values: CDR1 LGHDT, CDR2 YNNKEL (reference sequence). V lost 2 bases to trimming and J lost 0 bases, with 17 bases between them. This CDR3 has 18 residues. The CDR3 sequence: CASSQRGGGSRSNQPQHF. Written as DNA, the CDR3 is TGTGCCAGCAGCCAAAGGGGAGGAGGCTCCCGTAGCAATCAGCCCCAGCATTTT.

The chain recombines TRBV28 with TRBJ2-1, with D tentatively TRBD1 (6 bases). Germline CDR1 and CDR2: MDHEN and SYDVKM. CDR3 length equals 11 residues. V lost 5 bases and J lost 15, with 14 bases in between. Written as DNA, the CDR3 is TGTGCCAGCAGTAGGGGGATCTCTCGGTTCTTC. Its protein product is CASSRGISRFF.

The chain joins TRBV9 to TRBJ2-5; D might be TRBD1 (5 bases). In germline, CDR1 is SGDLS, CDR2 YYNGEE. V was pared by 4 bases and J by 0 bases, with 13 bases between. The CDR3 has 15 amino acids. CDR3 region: CASSPLAGNQETQYF. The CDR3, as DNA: TGTGCCAGCAGCCCCCTGGCAGGGAACCAAGAGACCCAGTACTTC.

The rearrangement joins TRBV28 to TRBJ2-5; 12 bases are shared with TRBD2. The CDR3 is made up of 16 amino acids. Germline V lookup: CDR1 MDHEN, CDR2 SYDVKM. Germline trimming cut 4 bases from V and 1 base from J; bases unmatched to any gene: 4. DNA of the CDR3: TGTGCCAGCAGTTCCATGACTAGCGGGGGCCAAGAGACCCAGTACTTC. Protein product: CASSSMTSGGQETQYF.

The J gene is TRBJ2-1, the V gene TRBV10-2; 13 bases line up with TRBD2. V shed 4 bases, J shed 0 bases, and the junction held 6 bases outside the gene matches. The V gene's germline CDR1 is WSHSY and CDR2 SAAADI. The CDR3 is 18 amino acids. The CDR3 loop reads CASSASGLAGNSYNEQFF. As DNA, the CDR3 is TGCGCCAGCAGTGCCTCGGGACTAGCGGGGAACTCCTACAATGAGCAGTTCTTC.